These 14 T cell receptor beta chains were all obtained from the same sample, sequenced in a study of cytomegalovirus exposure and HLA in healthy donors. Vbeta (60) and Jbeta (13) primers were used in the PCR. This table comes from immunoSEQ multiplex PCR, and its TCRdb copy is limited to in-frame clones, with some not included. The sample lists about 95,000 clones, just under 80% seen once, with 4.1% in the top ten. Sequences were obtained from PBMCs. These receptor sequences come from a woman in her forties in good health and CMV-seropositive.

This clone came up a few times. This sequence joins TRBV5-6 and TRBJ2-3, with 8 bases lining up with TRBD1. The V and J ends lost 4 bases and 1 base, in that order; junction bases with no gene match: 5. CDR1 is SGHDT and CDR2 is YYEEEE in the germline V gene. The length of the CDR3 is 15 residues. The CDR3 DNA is TGTGCCAGCAGCCGACAGGGGAAACGCACAGATACGCAGTATTTT. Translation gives CASSRQGKRTDTQYF.

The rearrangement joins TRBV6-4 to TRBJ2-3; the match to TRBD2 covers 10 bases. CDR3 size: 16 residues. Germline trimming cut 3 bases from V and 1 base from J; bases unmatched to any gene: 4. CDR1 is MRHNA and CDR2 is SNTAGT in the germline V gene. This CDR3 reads CASSEAGTSGTDTQYF. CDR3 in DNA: TGTGCCAGCAGTGAAGCCGGGACTAGCGGCACAGATACGCAGTATTTT.

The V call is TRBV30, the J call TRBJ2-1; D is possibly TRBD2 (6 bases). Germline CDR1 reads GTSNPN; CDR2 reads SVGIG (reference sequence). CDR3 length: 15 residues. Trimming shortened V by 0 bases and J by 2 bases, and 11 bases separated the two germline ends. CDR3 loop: CAWSVRERPYNEQFF. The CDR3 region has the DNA TGTGCCTGGAGTGTTCGGGAGCGACCCTACAATGAGCAGTTCTTC.

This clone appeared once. The chain's CDR3 is CASSFRLTGTNYGYTF. In DNA, the CDR3 is TGTGCCAGCAGCTTTCGCCTGACAGGGACTAACTATGGCTACACCTTC. V is TRBV13 and J is TRBJ1-2, with 7 bases identical to TRBD1. Germline values: CDR1 PRHDT, CDR2 FYEKMQ (reference sequence). The CDR3 has 16 residues. After removal of 3 bases from V and 0 bases from J, the junction contained 7 bases not matched to a gene.

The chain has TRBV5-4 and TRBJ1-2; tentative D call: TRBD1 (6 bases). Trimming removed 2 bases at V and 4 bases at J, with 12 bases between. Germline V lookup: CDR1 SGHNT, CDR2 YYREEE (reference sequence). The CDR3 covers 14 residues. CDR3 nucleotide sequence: TGTGCCAGCAGCTTAAACGACAGGCCCTATGGCTACACCTTC. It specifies CASSLNDRPYGYTF. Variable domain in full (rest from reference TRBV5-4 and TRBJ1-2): ETGVTQSPTHLIKTRGQQVTLRCSSQSGHNTVSWYQQALGQGPQFIFQYYREEENGRGNFPPRFSGLQFPNYSSELNVNALELDDSALYLCASSLNDRPYGYTFGSGTRLTVV.

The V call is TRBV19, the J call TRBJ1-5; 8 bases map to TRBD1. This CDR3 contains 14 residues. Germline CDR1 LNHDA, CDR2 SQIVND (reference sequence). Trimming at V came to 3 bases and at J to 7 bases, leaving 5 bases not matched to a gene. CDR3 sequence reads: CASSIGQGWQPQHF. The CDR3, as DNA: TGTGCCAGTAGTATCGGACAGGGATGGCAGCCCCAGCATTTT.

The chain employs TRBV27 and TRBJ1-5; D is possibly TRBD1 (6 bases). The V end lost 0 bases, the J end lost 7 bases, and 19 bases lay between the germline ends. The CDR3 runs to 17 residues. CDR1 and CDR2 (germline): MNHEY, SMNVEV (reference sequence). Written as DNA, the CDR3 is TGTGCCAGCAGTTTATCGTGGTATGGGGGGGCGAGGCAGCCCCAGCATTTT. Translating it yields CASSLSWYGGARQPQHF.

The CDR3 loop is CASSGGTGTEEKLFF. The CDR3 bases are TGTGCCAGCAGTGGAGGGACTGGGACAGAAGAAAAACTGTTTTTT. V usage is TRBV6-1 and J usage is TRBJ1-4; the match to TRBD1 covers 7 bases. The germline gives CDR1 MNHNS, CDR2 SASEGT. The V segment lost 4 bases and the J segment 8 bases; nucleotides outside the gene matches: 10. The CDR3 totals 15 residues.

The CDR3 protein is CASSYSSNQPQHF. For the CDR3, the DNA is TGCGCCAGCAGTTACAGTAGCAATCAGCCCCAGCATTTT. The chain joins TRBV5-1 to TRBJ1-5; D is unclear. This CDR3 has 13 amino acids. CDR1 and CDR2 (germline): SGHRS, YFSETQ. V was trimmed by 5 bases and J by 0 bases, leaving 6 bases between them.

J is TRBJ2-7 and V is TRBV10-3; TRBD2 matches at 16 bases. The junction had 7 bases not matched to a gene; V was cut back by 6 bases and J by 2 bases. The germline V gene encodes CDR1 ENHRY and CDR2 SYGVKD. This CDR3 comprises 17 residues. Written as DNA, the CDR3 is TGTGCCATCAGAGAGGGACTAGCGGGAGGGCCAGCCTACGAGCAGTACTTC. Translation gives CAIREGLAGGPAYEQYF.

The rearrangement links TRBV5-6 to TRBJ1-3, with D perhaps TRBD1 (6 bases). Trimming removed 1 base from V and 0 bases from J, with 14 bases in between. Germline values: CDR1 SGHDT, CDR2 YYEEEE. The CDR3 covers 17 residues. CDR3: CASSLLEGGTSGNTIYF. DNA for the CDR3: TGTGCCAGCAGCTTGTTGGAGGGGGGGACCTCTGGAAACACCATATATTTT.

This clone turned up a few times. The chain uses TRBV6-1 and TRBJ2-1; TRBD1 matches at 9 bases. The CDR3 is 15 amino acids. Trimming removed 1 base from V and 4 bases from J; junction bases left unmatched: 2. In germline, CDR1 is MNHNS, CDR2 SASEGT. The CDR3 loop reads CASSEGTGEYNEQFF. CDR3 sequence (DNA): TGTGCCAGCAGTGAAGGGACAGGGGAATACAATGAGCAGTTCTTC.

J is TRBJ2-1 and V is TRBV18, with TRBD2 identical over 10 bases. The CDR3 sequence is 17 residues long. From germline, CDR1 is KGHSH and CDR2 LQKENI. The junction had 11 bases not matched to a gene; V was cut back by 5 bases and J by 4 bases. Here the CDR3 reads CASSTRTSGPPYNEQFF. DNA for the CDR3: TGTGCCAGCTCAACACGGACTAGCGGACCACCATACAATGAGCAGTTCTTC.

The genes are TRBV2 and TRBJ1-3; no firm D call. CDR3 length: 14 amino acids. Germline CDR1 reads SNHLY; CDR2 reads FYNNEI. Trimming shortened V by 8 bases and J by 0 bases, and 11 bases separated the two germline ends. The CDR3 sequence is CASGNSVSGNTIYF. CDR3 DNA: TGTGCCAGCGGTAATTCAGTCTCTGGAAACACCATATATTTT.